The sequence of this T cell receptor (beta chain) was determined in a study of blood T cell repertoires in COVID-19. In its sample, this clone was seen a few times. The assay was immunoSEQ multiplex PCR, and TCRdb's table has in-frame clones only and misses some. The data show approximately 170,000 clones, around 82% seen once. In germline, CDR1 is LNHNV, CDR2 YYDKDF (reference sequence). CDR3 size: 15 residues. V was clipped by 1 base and J by 7 bases; unmatched bases: 5. The sample consisted of peripheral blood. The origin of this receptor is an older man with COVID-19, enrolled during active disease. This chain uses TRBV15 with TRBJ2-1, with 9 bases lining up with TRBD2. The CDR3 here is CATSRAGTSRNEQFF. CDR3 sequence (DNA): TGTGCCACCAGCAGAGCAGGGACTAGCAGAAATGAGCAGTTCTTC.